Detailed here is one T cell receptor (beta chain). The target antigen is unknown. The sample originates from a study of graft-versus-host responses after intestinal transplantation. For the study at large: Transplants given to recipients were multivisceral, liver-intestinal, or isolated intestinal. Following induction with anti-thymocyte globulin, all recipients were given tacrolimus and steroids for around three years.

The study's findings and limits: GvH clones occurred in recipient marrow; some first appeared in ileum or blood. Graft-donor T cell macrochimerism coincided with high graft-versus-host to host-versus-graft clonal ratios in allografts.

The V gene's germline CDR1 is MNHNS and CDR2 SASEGT. The CDR3 is 15 residues long. With 5 bases removed from V and 0 bases from J, the gap between germline ends came to 14 bases. Data came from immunoSEQ multiplex PCR; TCRdb stores just in-frame clones and leaves some out. The data show roughly 100,000 clones, with over 85% seen just once and approximately 1% held by the top ten. This TCR was sampled from a human donor who received an intestinal transplant. V gene TRBV6-1 combines with J gene TRBJ2-7; TRBD1 or TRBD2 may be the D gene (5 bases each). Specimen: unstimulated CD8+ T cells sorted from spleen or lymph node cells, collected before intestinal transplant. Here the CDR3 reads CASSPGREYSYEQYF. The CDR3 coding sequence is TGTGCCAGCAGTCCAGGGAGAGAGTACTCCTACGAGCAGTACTTC.